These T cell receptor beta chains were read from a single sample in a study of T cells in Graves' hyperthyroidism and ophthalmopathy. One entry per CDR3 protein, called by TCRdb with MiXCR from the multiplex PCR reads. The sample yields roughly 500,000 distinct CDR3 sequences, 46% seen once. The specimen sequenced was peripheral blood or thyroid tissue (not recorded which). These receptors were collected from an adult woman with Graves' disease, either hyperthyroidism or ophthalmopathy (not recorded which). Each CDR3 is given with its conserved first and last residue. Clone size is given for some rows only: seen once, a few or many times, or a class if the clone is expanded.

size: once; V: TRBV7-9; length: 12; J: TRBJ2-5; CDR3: CASSVQGRTQYF
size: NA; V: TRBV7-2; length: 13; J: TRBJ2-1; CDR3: CASSFRAHNEQFF
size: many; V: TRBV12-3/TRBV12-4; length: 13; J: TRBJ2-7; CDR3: CASSFTKQSEQYF
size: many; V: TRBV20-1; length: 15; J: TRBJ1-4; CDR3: CSVPLEGEYSEKLFF
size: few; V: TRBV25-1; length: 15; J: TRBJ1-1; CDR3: CASTPGGFMNTEAFF
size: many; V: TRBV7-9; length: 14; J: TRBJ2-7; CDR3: CASSLDRDTYEQYF
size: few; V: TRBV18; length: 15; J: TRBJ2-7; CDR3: CASSPDSGNSYEQYF
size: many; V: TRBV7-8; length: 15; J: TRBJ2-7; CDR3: CASSHKGGWSYEQYF
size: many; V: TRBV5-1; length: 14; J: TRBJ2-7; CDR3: CASTSGRPGSEQYF
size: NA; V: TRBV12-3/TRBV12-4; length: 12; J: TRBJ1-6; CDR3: CASKITGSPLHF
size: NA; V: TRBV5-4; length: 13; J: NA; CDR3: CASSLDAGDEQFF
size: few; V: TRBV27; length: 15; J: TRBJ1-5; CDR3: CASSLSAGRYQPQHF
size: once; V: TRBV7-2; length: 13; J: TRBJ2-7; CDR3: CASSLGLEGEQYF